The clone carrying this T cell receptor beta chain was recorded a few times. As yet, its antigen is unknown. There were TCR beta CDR3 regions amplified from RNA transcripts. The primer set for the first-round RT-PCR of the TCR CDR3 was HTBI. One entry per CDR3 protein results from TCRdb running MiXCR on the multiplex PCR reads. The table records roughly 580,000 distinct CDR3 sequences, roughly 14% of them present only once. The sample is drawn from a study of T cells in Graves' hyperthyroidism and ophthalmopathy. Study-wide findings and caveats: Expanded thyroid clonotypes (above 0.001) were mostly also found in blood.

The CDR3 has 17 amino acids. Trimming pared 4 bases from V and 2 bases from J, leaving 18 bases between. CDR1 is MDHEN and CDR2 is SYDVKM in the germline V gene. Patients aged 18 to 65 with hyperthyroidism were newly diagnosed, with duration under 2 months. The sequence derives from a woman aged 25 to 45 with Graves' hyperthyroidism that later progressed to Graves' ophthalmopathy. The rearrangement joins TRBV28 to TRBJ1-5; weak D call: TRBD1 (6 bases). Specimen: blood. The CDR3 DNA reads TGTGCCAGCAGTTCCCTTGGGGGGCCAGGGGGCAATCAGCCCCAGCATTTT. Amino acids: CASSSLGGPGGNQPQHF.